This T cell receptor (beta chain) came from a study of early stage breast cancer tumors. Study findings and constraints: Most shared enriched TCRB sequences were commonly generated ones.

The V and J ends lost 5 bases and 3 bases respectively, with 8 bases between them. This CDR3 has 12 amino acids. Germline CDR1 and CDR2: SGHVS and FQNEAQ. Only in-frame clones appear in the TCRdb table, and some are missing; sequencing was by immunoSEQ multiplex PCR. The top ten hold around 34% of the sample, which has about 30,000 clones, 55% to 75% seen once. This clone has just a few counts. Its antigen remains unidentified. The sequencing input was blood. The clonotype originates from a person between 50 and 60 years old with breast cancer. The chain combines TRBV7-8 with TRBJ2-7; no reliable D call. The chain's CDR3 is CASSPEVYEQYF. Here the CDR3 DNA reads TGTGCCAGCAGCCCCGAGGTCTACGAGCAGTACTTC.